A selection of T cell receptor beta chains follows, all from one sample in a study of blood T cell repertoires in COVID-19. Sequencing was performed with immunoSEQ multiplex PCR; in TCRdb, only in-frame clones are kept and a portion is missing. The sample includes 300,000 to 350,000 clones, approximately 91% seen only once; the top ten take around 0.92%. Sequenced: PBMCs or T cells enriched from blood (not recorded which). The receptors stem from a woman in her 30s who had been exposed to COVID-19. Each CDR3 is given with its conserved first and last residue. Each record gives: V gene, D gene, J gene, clone size, CDR3 DNA, CDR3 protein. A D gene is named only where the DNA matches it firmly. Clone size appears in some rows only: once, few, many, or a class for an expanded clone.

>TRBV7-8|TRBD1|TRBJ1-2|-
TGTGCCAGCAGCCCGACAGGGAACTATGGCTACACCTTC
CASSPTGNYGYTF
>TRBV5-1|TRBD1|TRBJ1-2|-
TGCGCCAGCAGCTTGGCGGGACAGCCCAACTATGGCTACACCTTC
CASSLAGQPNYGYTF
>TRBV7-3|TRBD2|TRBJ2-7|once
TGTGCCAGCAGCTCGGGACTAGCGGGCTACGAGCAGTACTTC
CASSSGLAGYEQYF
>TRBV6-5|-|TRBJ2-7|-
TGTGCCAGCGCCGCAGGCGGGATAAGGAACGAGCAGTACTTC
CASAAGGIRNEQYF
>TRBV19|-|TRBJ2-5|-
TGTGCCAGTAGTAACCGGGACACCGTCCAAGAGACCCAGTACTTC
CASSNRDTVQETQYF
>TRBV6-5|TRBD1|TRBJ1-5|-
TGTGCCAGCAGTTACGGGACAGACTATCAGCCCCAGCATTTT
CASSYGTDYQPQHF
>TRBV28|-|TRBJ2-1|few
TGTGCCAGCGGCGGGCAGCTCGTGTGGAATGAGCAGTTCTTC
CASGGQLVWNEQFF
>TRBV9|TRBD1|TRBJ1-3|-
TGTGCCAGCAGCGCAGGGGGCAGTTTCTCTGGAAACACCATATATTTT
CASSAGGSFSGNTIYF
>TRBV7-2|-|TRBJ2-3|-
TGTGCCAGCAGCTTACAAGGGGCAGATACGCAGTATTTT
CASSLQGADTQYF
>TRBV27|TRBD2|TRBJ2-3|-
TGTGCCAGCAGTCCTCCCCTGGGGGGGGACAGCACAGATACGCAGTATTTT
CASSPPLGGDSTDTQYF
>TRBV28|-|TRBJ1-5|-
TGTGCCAGCAGCAGCGGTAGCCAGCCCCAGCATTTT
CASSSGSQPQHF
>TRBV3-1/TRBV3-2|-|TRBJ2-1|few
TGTGCCAGCGGTCTAGAGTGGGAGCAGTTCTTC
CASGLEWEQFF
>TRBV19|-|TRBJ1-2|-
TGTGCCAGCCAAAGCGGGCCCTCCTATGGCTACACCTTC
CASQSGPSYGYTF
>TRBV19|TRBD2|TRBJ2-1|-
TGTGCCAGTAGTATTGACCTGTGGACTAGCGGGTTAATCAATGAGCAGTTCTTC
CASSIDLWTSGLINEQFF
>TRBV6-5|-|TRBJ1-5|-
TGTGCCAGCAGTAGGGAGGGGAATCAGCCCCAGCATTTT
CASSREGNQPQHF
>TRBV5-1|-|TRBJ2-5|-
TGCGCCAGCAGTCTTGGACTACCCAACCAAGAGACCCAGTACTTC
CASSLGLPNQETQYF
>TRBV19|-|TRBJ1-2|-
TGTGCCAGTAGCCTACTCCCGGGACAAACTAACTATGGCTACACCTTC
CASSLLPGQTNYGYTF
>TRBV5-5|-|TRBJ1-5|-
TGTGCCAGCAGCTTAGTCGGTCGCCAGCCCCAGCATTTT
CASSLVGRQPQHF
>TRBV7-2|-|TRBJ1-2|-
TGTGCCAGCAGCTTATCGGGATATGGCTACACCTTC
CASSLSGYGYTF
>TRBV7-3|TRBD2|TRBJ2-3|once
TGTGCCAGCAGCGCCGGGACTAGCGGCACAGATACGCAGTATTTT
CASSAGTSGTDTQYF
>TRBV3-1/TRBV3-2|-|TRBJ2-5|-
TGTGCCAGCAGCCCGATACAGGGGGGGGAAGAGACCCAGTACTTC
CASSPIQGGEETQYF
>TRBV19|TRBD1|TRBJ2-3|-
TGTGCCAGTAGCCCCTGGGGGACAGGGCCGGATTTAACGCAGTATTTT
CASSPWGTGPDLTQYF
>TRBV18|-|TRBJ2-5|-
TGTGCCAGCTCACCACCGGCCAGCCAAGAGACCCAGTACTTC
CASSPPASQETQYF
>TRBV9|-|TRBJ2-1|few
TGTGCCAGAGTTCGGGCCGGGGAGGCTGCTTACAATGAGCAGTTCTTC
CARVRAGEAAYNEQFF
>TRBV10-3|TRBD1|TRBJ1-1|-
TGTGCCATCAGTGAACGTCCCGGGACAGGGGAGGAAGCTTTCTTT
CAISERPGTGEEAFF
>TRBV27|-|TRBJ2-5|-
TGTGCCAGCAGTTCAGCTGGGTCAGGGGCGGAGACCCAGTACTTC
CASSSAGSGAETQYF
>TRBV30|-|TRBJ2-1|-
TGTGCCTGGATGGGGCTGGCCTACAATGAGCAGTTCTTC
CAWMGLAYNEQFF
>TRBV7-9|TRBD2|TRBJ2-7|-
TGTGCCAGCAGCTTAGGAGCGGGAGACTTCTACGAGCAGTACTTC
CASSLGAGDFYEQYF
>TRBV19|-|TRBJ2-7|-
TGTGCCAGTAGTATAGGACGCAGCTCCCGAGGAGACGAGCAGTACTTC
CASSIGRSSRGDEQYF
>TRBV7-3|-|TRBJ2-5|once
TGTGCCAGCAGCCGCAGCGAAGAAGAGACCCAGTACTTC
CASSRSEEETQYF
>TRBV5-1|TRBD1|TRBJ1-4|-
TGCGCCAGCAGCAGGGGACAGGGTCGTAATGAAAAACTGTTTTTT
CASSRGQGRNEKLFF
>TRBV28|TRBD1|TRBJ1-5|-
TGTGCCAGTATAATAGACAGGGGAGGTCGGGATCAGCCCCAGCATTTT
CASIIDRGGRDQPQHF
>TRBV28|-|TRBJ2-3|once
TGTGCCAGCAGTTTTCGACCAGTAGCGCCGGGCACAGATACGCAGTATTTT
CASSFRPVAPGTDTQYF
>TRBV7-9|-|TRBJ2-5|-
TGTGCCAGCAGCCCCGCCGGACAGATGGAGACCCAGTACTTC
CASSPAGQMETQYF
>TRBV18|TRBD1|TRBJ1-1|few
TGTGCCAGCTCACCACGGGACAGGGTTCTTATTAATGAAGCTTTCTTT
CASSPRDRVLINEAFF
>TRBV19|-|TRBJ1-2|-
TGTGCCAGTAGTAGTGGCGCGCGAGGAGACTATGGCTACACCTTC
CASSSGARGDYGYTF
>TRBV5-1|TRBD1|TRBJ2-5|-
TGCGCCAGCAGCTTGGACCGACAGGGGCGACCGGAGACCCAGTACTTC
CASSLDRQGRPETQYF
>TRBV19|-|TRBJ1-5|-
TGTGCCAGTAGTATTGGGGACACATATCAGCCCCAGCATTTT
CASSIGDTYQPQHF
>TRBV19|-|TRBJ1-5|-
TGTGCCAGTAGTCCTCGGGGGGTGGATCGGCATCAGCCCCAGCATTTT
CASSPRGVDRHQPQHF